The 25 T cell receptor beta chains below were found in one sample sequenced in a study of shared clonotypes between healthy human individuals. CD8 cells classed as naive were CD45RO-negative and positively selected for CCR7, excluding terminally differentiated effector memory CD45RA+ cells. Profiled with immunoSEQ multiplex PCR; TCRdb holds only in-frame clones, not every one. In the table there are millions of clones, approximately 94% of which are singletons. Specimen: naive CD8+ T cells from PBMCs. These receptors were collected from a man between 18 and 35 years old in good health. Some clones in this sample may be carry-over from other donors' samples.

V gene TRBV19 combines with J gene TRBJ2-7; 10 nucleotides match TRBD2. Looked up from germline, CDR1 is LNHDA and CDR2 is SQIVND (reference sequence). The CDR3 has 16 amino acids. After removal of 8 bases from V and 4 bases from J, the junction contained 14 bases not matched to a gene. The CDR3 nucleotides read TGTGCCAGTTCCCACGGGCTAGCGGGAGCGTTTTACGAGCAGTACTTC. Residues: CASSHGLAGAFYEQYF.

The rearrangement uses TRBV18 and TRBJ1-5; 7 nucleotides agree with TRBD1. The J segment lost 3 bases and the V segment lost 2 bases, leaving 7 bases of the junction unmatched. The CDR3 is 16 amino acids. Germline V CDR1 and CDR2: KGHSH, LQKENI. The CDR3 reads CASSPVGGQLNQPQHF. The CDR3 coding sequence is TGTGCCAGCTCACCAGTGGGGGGACAGCTCAATCAGCCCCAGCATTTT.

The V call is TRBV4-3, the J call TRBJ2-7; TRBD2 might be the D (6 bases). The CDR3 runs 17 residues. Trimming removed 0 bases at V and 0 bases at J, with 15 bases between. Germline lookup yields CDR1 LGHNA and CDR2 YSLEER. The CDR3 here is CASSQEGLPPSSYEQYF. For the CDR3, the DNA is TGCGCCAGCAGCCAAGAGGGACTCCCACCATCCTCCTACGAGCAGTACTTC.

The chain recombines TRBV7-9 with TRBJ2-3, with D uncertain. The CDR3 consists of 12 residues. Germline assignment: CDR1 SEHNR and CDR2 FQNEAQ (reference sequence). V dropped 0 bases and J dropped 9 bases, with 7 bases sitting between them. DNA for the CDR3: TGTGCCAGCAGCTTAGCAGACGAAACGCAGTATTTT. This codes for CASSLADETQYF.

CDR3 sequence (DNA): TGTGCCAGCAGCGAATTTAACGCTGAAGCTTTCTTT. Its protein product is CASSEFNAEAFF. The chain combines TRBV28 with TRBJ1-1; D not resolved. This CDR3 is 12 amino acids long. V lost 6 bases and J lost 6, with 11 bases in between. The V gene's germline CDR1 is MDHEN and CDR2 SYDVKM.

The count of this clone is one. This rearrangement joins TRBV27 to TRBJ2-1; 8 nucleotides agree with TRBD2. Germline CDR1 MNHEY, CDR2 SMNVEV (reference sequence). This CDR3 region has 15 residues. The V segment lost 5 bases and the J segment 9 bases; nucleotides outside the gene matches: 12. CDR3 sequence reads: CASSPTSVLEAEQFF. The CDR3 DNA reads TGTGCCAGCAGTCCGACTAGCGTCCTGGAGGCTGAGCAGTTCTTC.

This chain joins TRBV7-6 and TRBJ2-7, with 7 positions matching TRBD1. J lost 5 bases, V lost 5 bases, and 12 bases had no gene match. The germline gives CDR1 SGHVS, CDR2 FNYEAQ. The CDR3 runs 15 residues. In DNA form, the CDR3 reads TGTGCCAGCAGCGCTCGCCAGGGACAGAGGGACGAGCAGTACTTC. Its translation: CASSARQGQRDEQYF.

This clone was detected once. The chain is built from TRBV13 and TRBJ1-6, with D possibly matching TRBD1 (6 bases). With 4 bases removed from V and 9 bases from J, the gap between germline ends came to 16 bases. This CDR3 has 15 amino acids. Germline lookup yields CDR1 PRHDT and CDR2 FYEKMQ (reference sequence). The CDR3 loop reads CASSSRQERLSPLHF. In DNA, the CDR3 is TGTGCCAGCAGCTCCAGACAGGAGAGGCTTTCACCCCTCCACTTT.

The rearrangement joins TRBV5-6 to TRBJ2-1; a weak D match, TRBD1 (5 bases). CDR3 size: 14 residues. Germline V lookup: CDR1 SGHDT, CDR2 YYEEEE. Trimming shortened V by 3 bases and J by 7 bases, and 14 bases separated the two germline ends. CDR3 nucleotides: TGTGCCAGCAGCTGGGGCCAGACAGTTAATGAGCAGTTCTTC. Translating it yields CASSWGQTVNEQFF.

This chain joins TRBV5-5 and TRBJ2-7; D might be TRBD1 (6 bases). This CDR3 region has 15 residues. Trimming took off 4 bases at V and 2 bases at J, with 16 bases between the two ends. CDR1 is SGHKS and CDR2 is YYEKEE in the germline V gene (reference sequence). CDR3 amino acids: CASSVPGTPTYEQYF. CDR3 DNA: TGTGCCAGCAGCGTCCCCGGGACACCGACCTACGAGCAGTACTTC. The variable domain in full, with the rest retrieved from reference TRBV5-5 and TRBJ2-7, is DAGVTQSPTHLIKTRGQQVTLRCSPISGHKSVSWYQQVLGQGPQFIFQYYEKEERGRGNFPDRFSARQFPNYSSELNVNALLLGDSALYLCASSVPGTPTYEQYFGPGTRLTVT.

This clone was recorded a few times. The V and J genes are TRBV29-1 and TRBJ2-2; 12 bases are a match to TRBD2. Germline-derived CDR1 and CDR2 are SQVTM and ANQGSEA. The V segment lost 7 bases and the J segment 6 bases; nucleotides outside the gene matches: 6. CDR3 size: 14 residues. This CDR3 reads CSARLAGVAGELFF. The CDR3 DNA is TGCAGCGCACGACTAGCGGGAGTTGCCGGGGAGCTGTTTTTT.

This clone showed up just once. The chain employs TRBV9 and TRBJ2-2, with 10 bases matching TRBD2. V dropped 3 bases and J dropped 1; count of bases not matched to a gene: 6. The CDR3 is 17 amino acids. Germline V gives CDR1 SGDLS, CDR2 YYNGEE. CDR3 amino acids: CASSGSRTSGNTGELFF. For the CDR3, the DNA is TGTGCCAGCAGCGGAAGTCGGACTAGCGGGAACACCGGGGAGCTGTTTTTT. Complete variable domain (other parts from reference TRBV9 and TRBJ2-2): DSGVTQTPKHLITATGQRVTLRCSPRSGDLSVYWYQQSLDQGLQFLIQYYNGEERAKGNILERFSAQQFPDLHSELNLSSLELGDSALYFCASSGSRTSGNTGELFFGEGSRLTVL.

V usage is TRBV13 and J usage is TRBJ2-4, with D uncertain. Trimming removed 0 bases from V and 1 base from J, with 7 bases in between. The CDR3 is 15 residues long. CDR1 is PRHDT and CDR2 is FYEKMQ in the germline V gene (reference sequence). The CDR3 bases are TGTGCCAGCAGCTTAGGGGCGGACGCCAAAAACATTCAGTACTTC. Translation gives CASSLGADAKNIQYF.

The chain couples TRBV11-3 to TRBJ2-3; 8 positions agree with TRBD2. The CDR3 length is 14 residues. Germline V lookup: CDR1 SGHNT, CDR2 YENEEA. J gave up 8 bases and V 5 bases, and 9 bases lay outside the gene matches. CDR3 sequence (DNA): TGTGCCAGCAGCGCGGGACTAGGATATGGTACGCAGTATTTT. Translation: CASSAGLGYGTQYF.

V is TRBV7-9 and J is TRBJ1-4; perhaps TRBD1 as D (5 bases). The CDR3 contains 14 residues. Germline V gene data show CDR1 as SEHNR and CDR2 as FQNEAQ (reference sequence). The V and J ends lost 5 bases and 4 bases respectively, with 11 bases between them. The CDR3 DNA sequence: TGTGCCAGCAGCGCCCGGGACCTTAATGAAAAACTGTTTTTT. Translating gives CASSARDLNEKLFF.

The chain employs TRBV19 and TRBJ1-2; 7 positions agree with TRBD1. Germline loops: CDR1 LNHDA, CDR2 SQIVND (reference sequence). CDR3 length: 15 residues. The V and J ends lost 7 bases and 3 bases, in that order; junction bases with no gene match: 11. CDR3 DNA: TGTGCCAGTAAACACCCCGACAGGGTCGACTATGGCTACACCTTC. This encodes CASKHPDRVDYGYTF.

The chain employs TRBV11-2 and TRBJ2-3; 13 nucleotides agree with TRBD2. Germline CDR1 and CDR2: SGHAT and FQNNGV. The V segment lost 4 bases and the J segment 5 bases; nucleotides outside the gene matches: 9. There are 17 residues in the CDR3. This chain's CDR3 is CASSSRTSGRWRDTQYF. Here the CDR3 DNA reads TGTGCCAGCAGCTCCCGGACTAGCGGGAGATGGAGAGATACGCAGTATTTT.

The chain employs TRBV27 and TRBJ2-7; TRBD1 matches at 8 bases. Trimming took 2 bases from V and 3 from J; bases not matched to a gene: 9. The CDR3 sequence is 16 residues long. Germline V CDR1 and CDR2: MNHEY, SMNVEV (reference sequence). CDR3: CASSLRVGTGFYEQYF. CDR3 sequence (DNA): TGTGCCAGCAGTTTAAGGGTAGGGACAGGTTTCTACGAGCAGTACTTC.

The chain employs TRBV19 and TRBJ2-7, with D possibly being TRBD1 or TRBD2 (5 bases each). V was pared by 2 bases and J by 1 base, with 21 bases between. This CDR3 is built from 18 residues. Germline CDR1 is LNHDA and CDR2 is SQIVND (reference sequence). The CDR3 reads CASSILPQRGERSYEQYF. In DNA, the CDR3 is TGTGCCAGTAGTATACTCCCGCAGAGGGGAGAAAGATCCTACGAGCAGTACTTC.

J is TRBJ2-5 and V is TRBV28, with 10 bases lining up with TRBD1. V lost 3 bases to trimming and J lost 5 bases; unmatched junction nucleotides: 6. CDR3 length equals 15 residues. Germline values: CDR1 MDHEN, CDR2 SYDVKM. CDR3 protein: CASSLWTGGRETQYF. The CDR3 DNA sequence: TGTGCCAGCAGTTTGTGGACAGGGGGTCGGGAGACCCAGTACTTC.

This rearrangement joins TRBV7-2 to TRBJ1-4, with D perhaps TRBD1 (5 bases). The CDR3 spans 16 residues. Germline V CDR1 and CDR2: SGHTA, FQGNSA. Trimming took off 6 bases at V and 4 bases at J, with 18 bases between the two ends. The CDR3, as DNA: TGTGCCAGCAGTCTGACCGCAGGGTTCATTAATGAAAAACTGTTTTTT. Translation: CASSLTAGFINEKLFF.

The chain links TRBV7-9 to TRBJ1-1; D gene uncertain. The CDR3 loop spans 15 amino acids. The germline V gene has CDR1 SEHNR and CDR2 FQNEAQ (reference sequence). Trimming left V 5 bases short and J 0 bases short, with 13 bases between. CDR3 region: CASSLRADLNTEAFF. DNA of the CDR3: TGTGCCAGCAGCCTACGGGCGGATCTGAACACTGAAGCTTTCTTT. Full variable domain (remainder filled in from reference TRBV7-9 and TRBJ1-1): DTGVSQNPRHKITKRGQNVTFRCDPISEHNRLYWYRQTLGQGPEFLTYFQNEAQLEKSRLLSDRFSAERPKGSFSTLEIQRTEQGDSAMYLCASSLRADLNTEAFFGQGTRLTVV.

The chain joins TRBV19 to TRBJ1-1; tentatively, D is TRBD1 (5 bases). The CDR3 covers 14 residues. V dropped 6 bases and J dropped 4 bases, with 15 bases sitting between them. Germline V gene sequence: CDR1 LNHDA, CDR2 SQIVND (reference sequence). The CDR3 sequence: CASRSVRAGTEAFF. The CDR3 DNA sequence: TGTGCCAGTAGGTCGGTCAGGGCAGGCACTGAAGCTTTCTTT.

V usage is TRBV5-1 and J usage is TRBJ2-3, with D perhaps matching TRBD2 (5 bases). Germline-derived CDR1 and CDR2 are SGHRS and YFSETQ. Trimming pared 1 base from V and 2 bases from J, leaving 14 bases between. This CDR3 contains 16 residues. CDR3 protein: CASSLSVGIVTDTQYF. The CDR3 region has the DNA TGCGCCAGCAGCTTGTCGGTCGGGATTGTCACAGATACGCAGTATTTT.

The CDR3 loop reads CASSPGTAPISGANVLTF. In nucleotides, the CDR3 is TGTGCCAGCAGCCCCGGGACAGCTCCCATCTCTGGGGCCAACGTCCTGACTTTC. The chain recombines TRBV13 with TRBJ2-6; 7 nucleotides match TRBD1. Germline-derived CDR1 and CDR2 are PRHDT and FYEKMQ (reference sequence). Trimming took 5 bases from V and 0 from J; bases not matched to a gene: 10. This CDR3 spans 18 amino acids.